Below, 17 T cell receptor beta chains from the same sample are listed, as sequenced in a study of shared clonotypes between healthy human individuals (dated by TCRdb to 2018 to 2020). The method was the immunoSEQ multiplex PCR assay. In its TCRdb copy, this immuneACCESS table keeps in-frame sequences only and misses some clones. Where compared with another copy, unresolved V genes explain less than half of these, and the others have no known cause. The sample has about 2.3 million clones on record, approximately 95% of them singletons. The ten largest make up about 0.39% of the sample. Sequencing input: naive CD4+ T cells from PBMCs. The cell subset or site label, as the study defines it: CD45RA+ positively selected. Source of these receptors: a man aged 18 to 29 in good health. Some clones in this sample may be carry-over from other donors' samples.

Of note for this clone: The identical CDR3 is also encoded by other nucleotide sequences in the sample. The V gene is TRBV5-4, the J gene TRBJ1-2, with D possibly being TRBD1 (5 bases). V lost 0 bases, J lost 4 bases, and 7 bases lay in between. Germline V gene data show CDR1 as SGHNT and CDR2 as YYREEE (reference sequence). This CDR3 region has 13 residues. DNA for the CDR3: TGTGCCAGCAGCTTGGACGGGGGCTATGGCTACACCTTC. It encodes CASSLDGGYGYTF.

This clone was detected a few times. The CDR3 DNA reads as TGTGCCAGCAGCCAACAGGGCGTCATGAACACTGAAGCTTTCTTT. Its translation: CASSQQGVMNTEAFF. This chain links TRBV9 with TRBJ1-1; tentative D call: TRBD1 (6 bases). This CDR3 is 15 amino acids long. The germline V gene has CDR1 SGDLS and CDR2 YYNGEE. The V and J ends lost 4 bases and 0 bases respectively, with 13 bases between them.

This clone showed up just once. CDR3 nucleotide sequence: TGTGCCAGCAGCCCCGTAGGGTCACGAGGAACTGAAGCTTTCTTT. Amino acid sequence: CASSPVGSRGTEAFF. The V call is TRBV9, the J call TRBJ1-1, with D hard to call. The germline V gene encodes CDR1 SGDLS and CDR2 YYNGEE. The V end was cut by 4 bases, the J end by 5 bases, with 18 bases between. The CDR3 extends over 15 amino acids.

The chain combines TRBV2 with TRBJ2-7; possible D gene TRBD1, 6 bases. V was shortened by 8 bases and J by 12 bases, with 20 bases between the two germline ends. The CDR3 spans 12 residues. Germline-derived CDR1 and CDR2 are SNHLY and FYNNEI. CDR3 in amino acids: CASGTWVGHGYF. For the CDR3, the DNA is TGTGCCAGCGGGACATGGGTGGGTCACGGGTACTTC.

This chain links TRBV28 with TRBJ2-5, with D perhaps TRBD1 or TRBD2 (5 bases each). Germline V gene lookup returns CDR1 MDHEN and CDR2 SYDVKM. With 4 bases removed from V and 1 base from J, the gap between germline ends came to 19 bases. CDR3 length equals 17 residues. The CDR3 is CASSSRPGRNIQETQYF. In nucleotides, the CDR3 is TGTGCCAGCAGTTCCAGACCGGGACGGAATATCCAAGAGACCCAGTACTTC. Drawing the rest from reference TRBV28 and TRBJ2-5, the complete variable domain is DVKVTQSSRYLVKRTGEKVFLECVQDMDHENMFWYRQDPGLGLRLIYFSYDVKMKEKGDIPEGYSVSREKKERFSLILESASTNQTSMYLCASSSRPGRNIQETQYFGPGTRLLVL.

The chain is built from TRBV5-1 and TRBJ2-2; D is unresolved. CDR1 and CDR2 (germline): SGHRS, YFSETQ. V gave up 0 bases and J gave up 4 bases, with 13 bases separating them. The CDR3 extends over 16 amino acids. The CDR3 protein is CASSLALGKSTGELFF. Written as DNA, the CDR3 is TGCGCCAGCAGCTTGGCGCTGGGAAAGAGCACCGGGGAGCTGTTTTTT.

J is TRBJ1-4 and V is TRBV5-1; TRBD1 matches 7 bases. The CDR3 runs 15 residues. Germline CDR1 is SGHRS and CDR2 is YFSETQ. J lost 7 bases, V lost 0 bases, and 6 bases had no gene match. The CDR3 loop reads CASSLATGNGEKLFF. The CDR3 nucleotides read TGCGCCAGCAGCTTGGCGACAGGGAACGGTGAAAAACTGTTTTTT. Full variable domain (remainder filled in from reference TRBV5-1 and TRBJ1-4): KAGVTQTPRYLIKTRGQQVTLSCSPISGHRSVSWYQQTPGQGLQFLFEYFSETQRNKGNFPGRFSGRQFSNSRSEMNVSTLELGDSALYLCASSLATGNGEKLFFGSGTQLSVL.

This clone turned up a few times. This sequence joins TRBV2 and TRBJ1-1; D is perhaps TRBD1 (5 bases). Trimming took off 8 bases at V and 1 base at J, with 8 bases between the two ends. The CDR3 is made up of 12 amino acids. The germline V gene encodes CDR1 SNHLY and CDR2 FYNNEI. The CDR3 here is CASGRENTEAFF. CDR3 coding DNA: TGTGCCAGCGGCAGGGAGAACACTGAAGCTTTCTTT.

The rearrangement uses TRBV7-9 and TRBJ1-4; TRBD1 might be the D (6 bases). Between the trimmed V and J ends, which lost 5 bases and 5 bases, there was a span of 15 bases. Germline V gene lookup returns CDR1 SEHNR and CDR2 FQNEAQ (reference sequence). The CDR3 is made up of 15 amino acids. CDR3 nucleotides: TGTGCCAGCAGCCGGTGGGTGGGGGCCAATGAAAAACTGTTTTTT. It is translated as CASSRWVGANEKLFF.

This chain uses TRBV5-1 with TRBJ2-1; D may be TRBD2 (5 bases). V was trimmed by 0 bases and J by 8 bases, leaving 15 bases between them. The CDR3 runs to 15 residues. Looked up from germline, CDR1 is SGHRS and CDR2 is YFSETQ. CDR3 sequence (DNA): TGCGCCAGCAGCTTGGTTATAGAGGGAGCTCATGAGCAGTTCTTC. Protein sequence: CASSLVIEGAHEQFF.

This chain joins TRBV5-1 and TRBJ2-1; TRBD1 matches at 7 bases. Germline-derived CDR1 and CDR2 are SGHRS and YFSETQ. The CDR3 has 16 residues. J was trimmed by 0 bases and V by 3 bases; bases with no gene match: 6. The chain's CDR3 is CASSYTTGSSYNEQFF. Written as DNA, the CDR3 is TGCGCCAGCAGCTACACGACAGGGAGCTCCTACAATGAGCAGTTCTTC.

About this clone itself: The same CDR3 also results from other DNA sequences found in this sample. Here the CDR3 reads CASSIQGAGNTEAFF. The CDR3 DNA reads as TGTGCCAGTAGTATACAGGGGGCAGGCAACACTGAAGCTTTCTTT. The gene calls are TRBV19 and TRBJ1-1; 8 bases line up with TRBD1. Germline CDR1 and CDR2: LNHDA and SQIVND (reference sequence). Trimming removed 2 bases from V and 2 bases from J; junction bases left unmatched: 4. This CDR3 spans 15 amino acids.

The chain joins TRBV27 to TRBJ1-5; 8 bases are a match to TRBD1. CDR1 is MNHEY and CDR2 is SMNVEV in the germline V gene (reference sequence). The CDR3 consists of 14 residues. V lost 6 bases and J lost 6; bases outside the gene matches: 7. The CDR3 loop reads CASSSQGAGQPQHF. CDR3 DNA: TGTGCCAGCAGCTCCCAGGGGGCGGGTCAGCCCCAGCATTTT.

This clone appeared once. The gene calls are TRBV28 and TRBJ2-7, with D possibly matching TRBD1 (5 bases). The V and J ends lost 7 bases and 2 bases respectively, with 18 bases between them. The CDR3 length is 15 residues. Per germline, CDR1 MDHEN and CDR2 SYDVKM. The CDR3 protein is CASTLQGYPTYEQYF. CDR3 bases: TGTGCCAGCACCCTCCAGGGCTACCCCACCTACGAGCAGTACTTC.

V is TRBV6-5 and J is TRBJ2-1; possibly TRBD2 for D (6 bases). Trimming left V 8 bases short and J 10 bases short, with 18 bases between. The germline V gene has CDR1 MNHEY and CDR2 SVGAGI. The CDR3 totals 13 residues. The CDR3 protein is CASGTLGLGEQFF. In DNA form, the CDR3 reads TGTGCCAGCGGGACCTTGGGACTCGGGGAGCAGTTCTTC.

The genes are TRBV7-6 and TRBJ2-3; no reliable D call. CDR3 length: 14 residues. Germline CDR1 reads SGHVS; CDR2 reads FNYEAQ. Deletions cut 3 bases from V and 0 bases from J, with 7 bases between. CDR3 loop: CASSLLSSTDTQYF. In DNA, the CDR3 is TGTGCCAGCAGCTTGCTATCCAGCACAGATACGCAGTATTTT. Using reference TRBV7-6 and TRBJ2-3 for the parts outside the CDR3, the full variable domain is GAGVSQSPRYKVTKRGQDVALRCDPISGHVSLYWYRQALGQGPEFLTYFNYEAQQDKSGLPNDRFSAERPEGSISTLTIQRTEQRDSAMYRCASSLLSSTDTQYFGPGTRLTVL.

This clone turned up a few times. This rearrangement joins TRBV7-2 to TRBJ1-2; D is undetermined. CDR1 and CDR2 from the germline V gene are SGHTA and FQGNSA. V lost 5 bases, J lost 4 bases, and 11 bases lay in between. This CDR3 is 13 amino acids long. The DNA for the CDR3 is TGTGCCAGCAGCCCCGGGGAGGGCTATGGCTACACCTTC. Translating gives CASSPGEGYGYTF.